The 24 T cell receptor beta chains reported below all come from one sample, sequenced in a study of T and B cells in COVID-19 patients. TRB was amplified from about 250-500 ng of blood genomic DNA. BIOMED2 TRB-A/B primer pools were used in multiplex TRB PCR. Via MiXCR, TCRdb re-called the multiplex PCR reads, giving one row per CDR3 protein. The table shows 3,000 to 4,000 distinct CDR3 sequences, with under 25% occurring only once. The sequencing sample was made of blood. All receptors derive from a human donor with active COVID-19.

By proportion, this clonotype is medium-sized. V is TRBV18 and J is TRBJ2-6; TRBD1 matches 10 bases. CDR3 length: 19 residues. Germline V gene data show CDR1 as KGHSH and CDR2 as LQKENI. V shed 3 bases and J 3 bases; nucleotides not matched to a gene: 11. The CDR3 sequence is CASSPRRDRGINGANVLTF. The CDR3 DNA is TGTGCCAGCTCACCCCGCAGGGACAGGGGAATAAATGGGGCCAACGTCCTGACTTTC.

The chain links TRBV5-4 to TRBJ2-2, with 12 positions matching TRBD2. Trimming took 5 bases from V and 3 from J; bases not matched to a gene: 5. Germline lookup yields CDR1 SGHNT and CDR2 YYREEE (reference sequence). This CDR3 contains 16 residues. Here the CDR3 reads CASRERLAGDTGELFF. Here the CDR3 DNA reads TGTGCCAGCAGGGAAAGACTAGCGGGAGACACCGGGGAGCTGTTTTTT.

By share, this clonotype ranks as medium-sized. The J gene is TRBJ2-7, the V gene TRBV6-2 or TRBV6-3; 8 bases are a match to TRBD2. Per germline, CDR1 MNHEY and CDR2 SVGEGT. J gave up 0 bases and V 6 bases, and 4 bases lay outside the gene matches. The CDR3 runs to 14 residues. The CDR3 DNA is TGTGCCAGCAGGGCGGGGGGCAGCTCCTACGAGCAGTACTTC. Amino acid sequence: CASRAGGSSYEQYF.

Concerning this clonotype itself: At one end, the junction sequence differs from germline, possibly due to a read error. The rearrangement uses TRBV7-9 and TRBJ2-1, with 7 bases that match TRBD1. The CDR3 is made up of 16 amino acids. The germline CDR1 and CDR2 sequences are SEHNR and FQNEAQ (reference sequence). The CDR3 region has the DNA TGTGCCAGCAGCTCTCGACAGGGCCCCACCTACAATGAGCAGTCCTTC. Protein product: CASSSRQGPTYNEQSF.

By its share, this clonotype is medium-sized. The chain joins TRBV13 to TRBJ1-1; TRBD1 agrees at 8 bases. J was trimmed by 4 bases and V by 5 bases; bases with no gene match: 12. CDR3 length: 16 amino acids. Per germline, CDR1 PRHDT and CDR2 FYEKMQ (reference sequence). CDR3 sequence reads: CASSLNHQGAVTEAFF. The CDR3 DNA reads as TGTGCCAGCAGCCTAAATCACCAGGGGGCTGTCACTGAAGCTTTCTTT.

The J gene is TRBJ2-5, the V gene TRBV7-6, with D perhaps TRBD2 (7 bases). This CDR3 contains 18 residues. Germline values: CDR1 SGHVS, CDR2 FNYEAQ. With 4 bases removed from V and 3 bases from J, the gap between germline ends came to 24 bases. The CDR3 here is CASSSENDLGAGEETQYF. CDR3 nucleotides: TGTGCCAGCAGCTCCGAAAACGATTTGGGGGCGGGGGAAGAGACCCAGTACTTC.

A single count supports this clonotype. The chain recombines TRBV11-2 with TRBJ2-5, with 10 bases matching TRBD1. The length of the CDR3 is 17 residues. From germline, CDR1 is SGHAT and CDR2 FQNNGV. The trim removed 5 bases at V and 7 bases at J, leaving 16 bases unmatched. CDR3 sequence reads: CASSARGGQGPGPTQYF. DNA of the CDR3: TGTGCCAGCAGCGCGAGGGGGGGACAGGGGCCGGGGCCGACCCAGTACTTC.

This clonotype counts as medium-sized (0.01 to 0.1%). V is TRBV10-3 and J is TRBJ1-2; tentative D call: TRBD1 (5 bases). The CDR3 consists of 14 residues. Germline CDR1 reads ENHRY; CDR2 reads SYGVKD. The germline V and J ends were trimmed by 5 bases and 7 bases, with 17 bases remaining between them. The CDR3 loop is CAISTGGDGRGYTF. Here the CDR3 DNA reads TGTGCCATCAGTACCGGGGGGGACGGTCGTGGCTACACCTTC.

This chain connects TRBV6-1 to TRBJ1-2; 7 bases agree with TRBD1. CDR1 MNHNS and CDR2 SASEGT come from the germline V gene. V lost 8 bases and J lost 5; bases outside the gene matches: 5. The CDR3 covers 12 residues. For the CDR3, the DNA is TGTGCCAGCGCTGGGGACAGATATGGCTACACCTTC. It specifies CASAGDRYGYTF.

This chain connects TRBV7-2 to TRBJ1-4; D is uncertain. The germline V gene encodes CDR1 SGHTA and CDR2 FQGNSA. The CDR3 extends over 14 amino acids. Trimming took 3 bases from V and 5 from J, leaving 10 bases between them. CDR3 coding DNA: TGTGCCAGCAGCTTGCACAGTACAAATGAAAAACTGTTTTTT. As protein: CASSLHSTNEKLFF.

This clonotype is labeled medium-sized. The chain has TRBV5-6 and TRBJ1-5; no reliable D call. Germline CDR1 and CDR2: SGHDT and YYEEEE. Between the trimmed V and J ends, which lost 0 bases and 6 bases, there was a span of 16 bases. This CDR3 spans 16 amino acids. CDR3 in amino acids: CASSLDRIGLSQPQHF. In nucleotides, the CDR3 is TGTGCCAGCAGCTTGGACCGGATTGGGCTTTCTCAGCCCCAGCATTTT.

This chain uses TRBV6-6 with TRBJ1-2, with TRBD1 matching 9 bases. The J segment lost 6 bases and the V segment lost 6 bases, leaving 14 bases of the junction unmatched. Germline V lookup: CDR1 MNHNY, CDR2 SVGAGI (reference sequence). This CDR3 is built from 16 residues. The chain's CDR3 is CASRGQGELRAHGYTF. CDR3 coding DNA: TGTGCCAGCAGGGGACAGGGAGAGTTACGGGCGCATGGCTACACCTTC.

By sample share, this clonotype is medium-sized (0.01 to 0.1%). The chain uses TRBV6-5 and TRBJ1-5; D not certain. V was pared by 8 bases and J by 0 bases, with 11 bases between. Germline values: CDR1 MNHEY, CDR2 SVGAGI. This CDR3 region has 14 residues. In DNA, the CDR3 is TGTGCCAGCTGCTTGACGCCTAGCAATCAGCCCCAGCATTTT. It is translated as CASCLTPSNQPQHF.

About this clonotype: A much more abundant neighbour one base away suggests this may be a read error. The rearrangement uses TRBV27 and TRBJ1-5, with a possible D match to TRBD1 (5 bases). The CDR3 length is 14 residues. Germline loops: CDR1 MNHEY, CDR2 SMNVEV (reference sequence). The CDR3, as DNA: TGTGCCAGCAGTTTAGGCAGGGTCAATCAGCCCCGGCATTTT. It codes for CASSLGRVNQPRHF.

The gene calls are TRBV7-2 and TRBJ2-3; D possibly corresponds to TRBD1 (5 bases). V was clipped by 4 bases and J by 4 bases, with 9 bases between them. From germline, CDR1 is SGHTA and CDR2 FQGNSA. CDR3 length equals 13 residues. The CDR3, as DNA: TGTGCCAGCAGCTCCTCCAGGGCAGATACGCAGTATTTT. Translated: CASSSSRADTQYF.

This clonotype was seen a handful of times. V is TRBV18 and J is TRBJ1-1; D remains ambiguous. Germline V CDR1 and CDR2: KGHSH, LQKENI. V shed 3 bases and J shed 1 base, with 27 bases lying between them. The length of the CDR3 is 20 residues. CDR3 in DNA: TGTGCCAGCTCACCTCTCACCCTCAGAACTGGCGAGGGAGCGAACACTGAAGCTTTCTTT. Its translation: CASSPLTLRTGEGANTEAFF.

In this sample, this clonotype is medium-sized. CDR3 nucleotide sequence: TGTGCCAGCTCACCTCGACCCGGGACTAGCGGTTACAATGAGCAGTTCTTC. As protein: CASSPRPGTSGYNEQFF. The chain combines TRBV18 with TRBJ2-1; 11 bases are a match to TRBD2. J gave up 4 bases and V 3 bases, and 8 bases lay outside the gene matches. The CDR3 runs 17 residues. Germline V gives CDR1 KGHSH, CDR2 LQKENI.

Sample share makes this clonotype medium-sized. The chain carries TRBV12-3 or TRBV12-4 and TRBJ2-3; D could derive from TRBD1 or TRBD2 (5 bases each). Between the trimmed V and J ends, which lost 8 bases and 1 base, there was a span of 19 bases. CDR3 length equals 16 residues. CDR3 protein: CASPPGTAAGTDTQYF. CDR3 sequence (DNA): TGTGCCAGCCCCCCCGGGACCGCCGCCGGCACAGATACGCAGTATTTT.

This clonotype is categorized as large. In nucleotides, the CDR3 is TGCAGCGTTGTTGGACTAGACAATGAGCAGTTCTTC. This encodes CSVVGLDNEQFF. V gene TRBV29-1 combines with J gene TRBJ2-1, with TRBD2 identical over 7 bases. The CDR3 is 12 residues long. With 4 bases clipped from V and 5 bases from J, the junction kept 2 bases outside the gene matches. Germline V gene sequence: CDR1 SQVTM, CDR2 ANQGSEA.

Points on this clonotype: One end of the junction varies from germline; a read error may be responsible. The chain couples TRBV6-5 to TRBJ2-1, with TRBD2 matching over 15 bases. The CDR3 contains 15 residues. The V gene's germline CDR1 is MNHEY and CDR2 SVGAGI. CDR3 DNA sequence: TGTGCCAGTAGTTGGGGACTAGCGGGAGGCAATGAGCAGTTCTTC. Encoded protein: CASSWGLAGGNEQFF.

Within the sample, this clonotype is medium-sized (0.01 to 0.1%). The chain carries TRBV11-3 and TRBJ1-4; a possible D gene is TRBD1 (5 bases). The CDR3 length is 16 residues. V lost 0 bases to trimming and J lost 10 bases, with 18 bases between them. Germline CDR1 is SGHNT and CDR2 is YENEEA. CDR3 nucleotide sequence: TGTGCCAGCAGCTTAGATCGGGGGGACCGAGATGGAAAACTGTTTTTT. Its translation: CASSLDRGDRDGKLFF.

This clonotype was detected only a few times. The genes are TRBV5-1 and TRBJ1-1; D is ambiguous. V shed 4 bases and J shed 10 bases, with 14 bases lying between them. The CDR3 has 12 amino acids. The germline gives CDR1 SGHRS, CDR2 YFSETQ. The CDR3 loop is CASSVQGLRAFF. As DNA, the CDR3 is TGCGCCAGCAGCGTACAAGGGTTGAGAGCTTTCTTT.

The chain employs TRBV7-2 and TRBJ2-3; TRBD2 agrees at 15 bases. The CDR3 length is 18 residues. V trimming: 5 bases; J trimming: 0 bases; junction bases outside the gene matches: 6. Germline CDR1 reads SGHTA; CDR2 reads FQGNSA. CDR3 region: CASSAWTSGRASTDTQYF. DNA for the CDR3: TGTGCCAGCAGCGCCTGGACTAGCGGGAGGGCTAGCACAGATACGCAGTATTTT.

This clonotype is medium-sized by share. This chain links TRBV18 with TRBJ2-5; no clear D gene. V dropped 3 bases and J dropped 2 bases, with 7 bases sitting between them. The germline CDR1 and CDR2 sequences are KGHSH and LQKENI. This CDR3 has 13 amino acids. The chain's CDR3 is CASSPGVQETQYF. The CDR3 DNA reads TGTGCCAGCTCACCGGGTGTACAAGAGACCCAGTACTTC.